This T cell receptor beta chain was sequenced during a study of cytomegalovirus exposure and HLA in healthy donors. The V gene lost 5 bases and the J gene lost 7 bases, with 11 bases spanning the gap. Germline loops: CDR1 DFQATT, CDR2 SNEGSKA (reference sequence). The CDR3 contains 11 residues. Study results and caveats: The dataset shows that most TCR sequences were rare, while some public TCRs occurred in many donors. CMV serostatus was the sole immune exposure information available.

Note on this clone: Its antigen is currently unknown.

Use of 60 Vbeta and 13 Jbeta primers characterized the PCR. The table came from immunoSEQ multiplex PCR; TCRdb's copy has only in-frame clones and leaves some out. The repertoire holds around 200,000 clones, with about three quarters as singletons. This sequence joins TRBV20-1 and TRBJ2-5; D is possibly TRBD1 (8 bases). The TCR was taken from a woman aged 55-69 years in good health and CMV-seropositive. Specimen: PBMCs. The CDR3 bases are TGCAGTGCTTACAGGGGGGGGACCCAGTACTTC. It is translated as CSAYRGGTQYF.